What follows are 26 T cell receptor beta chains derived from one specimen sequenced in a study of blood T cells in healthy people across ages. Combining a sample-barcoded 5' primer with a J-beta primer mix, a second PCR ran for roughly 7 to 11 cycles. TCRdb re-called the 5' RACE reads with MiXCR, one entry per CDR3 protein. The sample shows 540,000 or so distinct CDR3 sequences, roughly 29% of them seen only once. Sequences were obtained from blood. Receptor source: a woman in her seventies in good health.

CDR3 sequence: CASSPLGSPLHF. The CDR3 nucleotides read TGTGCCAGCTCCCCCTTGGGGTCACCCCTCCACTTT. J is TRBJ1-6 and V is TRBV18; D is unclear. There are 12 residues in the CDR3. Germline values: CDR1 KGHSH, CDR2 LQKENI. V lost 6 bases, J lost 10 bases, and 10 bases lay in between. Filled out from reference TRBV18 and TRBJ1-6, the complete variable domain reads NAGVMQNPRHLVRRRGQEARLRCSPMKGHSHVYWYRQLPEEGLKFMVYLQKENIIDESGMPKERFSAEFPKEGPSILRIQQVVRGDSAAYFCASSPLGSPLHFGNGTRLTVT.

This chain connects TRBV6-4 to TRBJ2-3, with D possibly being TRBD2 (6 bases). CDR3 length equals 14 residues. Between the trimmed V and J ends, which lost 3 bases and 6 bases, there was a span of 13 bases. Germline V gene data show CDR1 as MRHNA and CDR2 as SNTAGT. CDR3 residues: CASSEIAGLDTQYF. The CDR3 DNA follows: TGTGCCAGCAGTGAGATCGCGGGACTTGATACGCAGTATTTT.

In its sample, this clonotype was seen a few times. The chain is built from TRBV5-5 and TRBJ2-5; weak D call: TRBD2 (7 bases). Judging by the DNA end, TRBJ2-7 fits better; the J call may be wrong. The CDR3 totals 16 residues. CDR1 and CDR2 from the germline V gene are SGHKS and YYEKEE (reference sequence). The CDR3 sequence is CASSFIRGTNYYEQYF. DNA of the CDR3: TGTGCCAGCAGCTTTATTAGGGGGACTAACTACTACGAGCAGTACTTC.

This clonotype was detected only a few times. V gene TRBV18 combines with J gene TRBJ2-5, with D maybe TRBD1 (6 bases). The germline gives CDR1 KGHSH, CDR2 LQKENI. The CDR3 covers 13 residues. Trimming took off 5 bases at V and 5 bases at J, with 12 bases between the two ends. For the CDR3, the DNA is TGTGCCAGCTCATCCTACAGGGAGGAGACCCAGTACTTC. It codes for CASSSYREETQYF.

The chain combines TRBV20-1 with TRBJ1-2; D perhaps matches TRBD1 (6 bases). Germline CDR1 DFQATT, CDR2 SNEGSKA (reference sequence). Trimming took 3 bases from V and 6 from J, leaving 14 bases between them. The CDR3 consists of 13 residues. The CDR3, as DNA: TGCAGTGCTAGGGTTGACAGGAGGGATGGCTACACCTTC. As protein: CSARVDRRDGYTF.

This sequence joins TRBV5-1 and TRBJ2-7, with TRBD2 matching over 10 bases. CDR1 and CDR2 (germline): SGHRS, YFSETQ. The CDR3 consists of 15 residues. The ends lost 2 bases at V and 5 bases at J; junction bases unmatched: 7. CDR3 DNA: TGCGCCAGCAGCTTACCAAGCGGGGGGGCCGACGAGCAGTACTTC. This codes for CASSLPSGGADEQYF.

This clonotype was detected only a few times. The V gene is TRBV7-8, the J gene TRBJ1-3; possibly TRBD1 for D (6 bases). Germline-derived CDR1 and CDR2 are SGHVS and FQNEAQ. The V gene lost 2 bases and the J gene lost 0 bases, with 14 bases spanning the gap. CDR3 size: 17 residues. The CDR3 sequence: CASSLYRVPISGNTIYF. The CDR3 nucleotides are TGTGCCAGCAGCTTATACAGGGTACCAATCTCTGGAAACACCATATATTTT.

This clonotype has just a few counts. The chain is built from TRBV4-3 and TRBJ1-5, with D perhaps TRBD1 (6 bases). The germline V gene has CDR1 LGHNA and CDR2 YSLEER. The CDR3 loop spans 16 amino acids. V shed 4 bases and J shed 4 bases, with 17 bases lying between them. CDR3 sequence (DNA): TGCGCCAGCAGCCTTACCCCGGGGGCCTCTAATCAGCCCCAGCATTTT. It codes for CASSLTPGASNQPQHF.

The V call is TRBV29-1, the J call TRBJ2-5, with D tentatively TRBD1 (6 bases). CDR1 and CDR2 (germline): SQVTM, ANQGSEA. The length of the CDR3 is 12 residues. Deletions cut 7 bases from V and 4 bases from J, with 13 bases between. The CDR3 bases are TGCAGCGGGCAGGAAGGGGGAGAGACCCAGTACTTC. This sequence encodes CSGQEGGETQYF.

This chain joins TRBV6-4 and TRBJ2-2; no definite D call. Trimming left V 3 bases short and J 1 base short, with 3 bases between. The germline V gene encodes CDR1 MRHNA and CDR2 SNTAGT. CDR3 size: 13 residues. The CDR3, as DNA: TGTGCCAGCAGTGATTTGAACACCGGGGAGCTGTTTTTT. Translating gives CASSDLNTGELFF.

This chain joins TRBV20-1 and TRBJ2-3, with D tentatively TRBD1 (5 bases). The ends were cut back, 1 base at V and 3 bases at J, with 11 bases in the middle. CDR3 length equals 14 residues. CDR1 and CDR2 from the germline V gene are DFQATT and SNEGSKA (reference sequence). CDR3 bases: TGCAGTGCTAGAGTCGGACACCGGACAGATACGCAGTATTTT. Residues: CSARVGHRTDTQYF.

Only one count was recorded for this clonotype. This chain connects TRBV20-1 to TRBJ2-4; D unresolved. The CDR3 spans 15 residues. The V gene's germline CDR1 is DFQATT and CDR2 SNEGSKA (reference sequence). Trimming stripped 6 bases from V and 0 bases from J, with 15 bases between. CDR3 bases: TGCAGTGCGGAAAGGGTTGATGGAGCCAAAAACATTCAGTACTTC. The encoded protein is CSAERVDGAKNIQYF.

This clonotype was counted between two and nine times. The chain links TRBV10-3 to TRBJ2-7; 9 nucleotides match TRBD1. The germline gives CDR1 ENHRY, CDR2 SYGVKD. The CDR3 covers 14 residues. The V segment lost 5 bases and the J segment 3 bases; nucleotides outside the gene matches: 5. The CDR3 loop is CAISMGQGSYEQYF. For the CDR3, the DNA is TGTGCCATCAGTATGGGACAGGGAAGCTACGAGCAGTACTTC.

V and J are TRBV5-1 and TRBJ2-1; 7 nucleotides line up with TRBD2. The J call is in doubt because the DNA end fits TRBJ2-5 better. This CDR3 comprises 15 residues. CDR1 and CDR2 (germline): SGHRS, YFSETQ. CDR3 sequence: CASSFSASGQETQYF. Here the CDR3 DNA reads TGCGCCAGCAGCTTCTCCGCTAGCGGACAAGAGACCCAGTACTTC.

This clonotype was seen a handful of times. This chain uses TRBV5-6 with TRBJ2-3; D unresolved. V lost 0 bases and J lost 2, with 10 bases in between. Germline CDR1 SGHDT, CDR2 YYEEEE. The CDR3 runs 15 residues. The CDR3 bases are TGTGCCAGCAGCTTGGCCCCCAGTCTCACAGATACGCAGTATTTT. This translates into CASSLAPSLTDTQYF.

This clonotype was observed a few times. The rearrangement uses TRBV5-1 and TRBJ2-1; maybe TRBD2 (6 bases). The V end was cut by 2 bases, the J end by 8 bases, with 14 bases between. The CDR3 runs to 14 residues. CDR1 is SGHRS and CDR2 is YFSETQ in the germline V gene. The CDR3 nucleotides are TGCGCCAGCAGCTTACCGGGGGAGTGGGATGAGCAGTTCTTC. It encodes CASSLPGEWDEQFF.

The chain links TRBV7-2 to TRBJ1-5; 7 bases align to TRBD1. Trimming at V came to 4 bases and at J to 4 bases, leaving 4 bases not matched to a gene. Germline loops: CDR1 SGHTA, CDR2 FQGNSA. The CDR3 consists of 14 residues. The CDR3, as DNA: TGTGCCAGCAGCTCGACAGGGTGGAATCAGCCCCAGCATTTT. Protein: CASSSTGWNQPQHF. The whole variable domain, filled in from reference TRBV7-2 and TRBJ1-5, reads GAGVSQSPSNKVTEKGKDVELRCDPISGHTALYWYRQSLGQGLEFLIYFQGNSAPDKSGLPSDRFSAERTGGSVSTLTIQRTQQEDSAVYLCASSSTGWNQPQHFGDGTRLSIL.

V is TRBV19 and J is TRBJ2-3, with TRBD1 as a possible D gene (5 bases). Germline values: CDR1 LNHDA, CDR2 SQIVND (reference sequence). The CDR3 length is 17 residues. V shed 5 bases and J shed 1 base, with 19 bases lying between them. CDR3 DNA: TGTGCCAGTAGTTCGCCCTGGTTAGGGGTCGGCACAGATACGCAGTATTTT. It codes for CASSSPWLGVGTDTQYF.

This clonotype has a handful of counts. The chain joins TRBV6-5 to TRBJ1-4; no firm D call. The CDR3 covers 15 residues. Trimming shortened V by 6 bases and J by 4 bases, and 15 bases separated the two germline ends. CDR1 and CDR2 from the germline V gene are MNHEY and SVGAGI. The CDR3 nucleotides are TGTGCCAGCAGCCCTTGGGCCGGACGTAATGAAAAACTGTTTTTT. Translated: CASSPWAGRNEKLFF.

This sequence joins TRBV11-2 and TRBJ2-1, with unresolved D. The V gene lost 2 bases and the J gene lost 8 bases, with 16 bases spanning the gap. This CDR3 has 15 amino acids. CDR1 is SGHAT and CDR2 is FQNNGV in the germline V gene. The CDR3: CASSLRNGPTDEQFF. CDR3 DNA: TGTGCCAGCAGCTTACGTAACGGACCTACCGATGAGCAGTTCTTC. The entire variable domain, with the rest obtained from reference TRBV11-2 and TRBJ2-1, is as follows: EAGVAQSPRYKIIEKRQSVAFWCNPISGHATLYWYQQILGQGPKLLIQFQNNGVVDDSQLPKDRFSAERLKGVDSTLKIQPAKLEDSAVYLCASSLRNGPTDEQFFGPGTRLTVL.

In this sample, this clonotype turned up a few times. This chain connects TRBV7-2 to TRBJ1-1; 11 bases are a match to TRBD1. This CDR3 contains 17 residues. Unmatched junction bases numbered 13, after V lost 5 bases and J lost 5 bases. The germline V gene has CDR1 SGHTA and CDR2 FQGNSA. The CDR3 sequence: CASSPGQGVFGKTEAFF. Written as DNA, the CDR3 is TGTGCCAGCAGCCCGGGACAGGGGGTTTTTGGGAAGACTGAAGCTTTCTTT.

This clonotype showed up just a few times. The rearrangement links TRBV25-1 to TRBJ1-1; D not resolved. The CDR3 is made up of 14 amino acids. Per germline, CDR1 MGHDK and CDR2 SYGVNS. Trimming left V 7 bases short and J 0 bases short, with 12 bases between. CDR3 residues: CASTPAGMNTEAFF. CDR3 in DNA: TGTGCCAGCACCCCGGCGGGGATGAACACTGAAGCTTTCTTT.

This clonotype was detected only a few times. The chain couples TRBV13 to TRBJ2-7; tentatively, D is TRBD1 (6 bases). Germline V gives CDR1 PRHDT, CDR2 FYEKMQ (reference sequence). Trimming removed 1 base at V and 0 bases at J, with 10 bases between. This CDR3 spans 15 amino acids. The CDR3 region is CASSLEGQSSYEQYF. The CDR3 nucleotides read TGTGCCAGCAGCTTAGAAGGACAGAGCTCCTACGAGCAGTACTTC.

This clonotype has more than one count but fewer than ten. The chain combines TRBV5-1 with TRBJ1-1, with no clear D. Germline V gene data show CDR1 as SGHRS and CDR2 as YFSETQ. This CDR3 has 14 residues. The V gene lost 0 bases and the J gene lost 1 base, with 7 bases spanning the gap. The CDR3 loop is CASSLGDSNTEAFF. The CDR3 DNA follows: TGCGCCAGCAGCTTGGGCGACTCGAACACTGAAGCTTTCTTT.

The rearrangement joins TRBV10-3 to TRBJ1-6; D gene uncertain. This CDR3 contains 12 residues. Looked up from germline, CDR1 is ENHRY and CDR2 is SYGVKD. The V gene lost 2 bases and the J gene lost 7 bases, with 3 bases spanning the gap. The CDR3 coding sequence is TGTGCCATCAGTGAGGTGAATTCACCCCTCCACTTT. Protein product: CAISEVNSPLHF.

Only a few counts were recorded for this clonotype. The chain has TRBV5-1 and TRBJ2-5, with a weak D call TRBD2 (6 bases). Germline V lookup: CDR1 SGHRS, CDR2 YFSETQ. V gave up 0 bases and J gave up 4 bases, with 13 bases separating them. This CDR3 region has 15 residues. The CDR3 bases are TGCGCCAGCAGCTTGGGCGTCGGGGGTCCAGAGACCCAGTACTTC. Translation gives CASSLGVGGPETQYF.